This T cell receptor beta chain was identified in a study of blood T cells in healthy people across ages. Study-level points and caveats: Diversity estimates from one million T cells were considered underestimates. Age advanced and TCR beta diversity per million T cells fell, roughly linearly.

The CDR3 has 14 amino acids. J was trimmed by 4 bases and V by 4 bases; bases with no gene match: 3. About this clonotype: What it recognizes is unknown.

A sample-barcoded 5' primer and a J-beta primer mix were used in a second PCR of about 7 to 12 cycles. MiXCR, run by TCRdb on the 5' RACE reads, gives a single entry per CDR3 protein. This sample has 1.5 million to 2 million distinct CDR3 sequences, with approximately 30% found just once. J is TRBJ1-1 and V is TRBV12-3 or TRBV12-4, with 10 nucleotides matching TRBD1. Material for sequencing was blood. The clonotype originates from a woman aged 25 to 39 in good health. The CDR3 region is CASSYRDRGTEAFF. The CDR3, as DNA: TGTGCCAGCAGTTACCGGGACAGGGGCACTGAAGCTTTCTTT.